This passage covers 8 T cell receptor beta chains from one sample sequenced in a study of T cell changes during pregnancy in multiple sclerosis. Some clones are missing from TCRdb's copy, which holds only in-frame ones; the method was immunoSEQ multiplex PCR. The sample has approximately 46,000 clones, around 92% seen once; the top ten hold around 8.6%. Sample: CD8+ T cells from peripheral blood mononuclear cells, taken after pregnancy. These receptors were collected from a female donor with multiple sclerosis, enrolled in a pregnancy study.

J is TRBJ2-1 and V is TRBV27; D ambiguous. With 6 bases removed from V and 0 bases from J, the gap between germline ends came to 9 bases. Germline V gene data show CDR1 as MNHEY and CDR2 as SMNVEV (reference sequence). This CDR3 has 14 residues. The CDR3 region is CASRILSSYNEQFF. The CDR3 region has the DNA TGTGCCAGCAGAATCTTGAGCTCCTACAATGAGCAGTTCTTC.

The chain is built from TRBV4-2 and TRBJ2-3; 8 bases line up with TRBD2. J gave up 2 bases and V 0 bases, and 4 bases lay outside the gene matches. This CDR3 contains 16 residues. Germline V gives CDR1 LGHNA, CDR2 YNFKEQ. In DNA form, the CDR3 reads TGTGCCAGCAGCCAAGATCGCGGGGGGCCCACAGATACGCAGTATTTT. This sequence encodes CASSQDRGGPTDTQYF.

The chain employs TRBV4-2 and TRBJ1-5, with D unresolved. This CDR3 is built from 18 residues. CDR1 is LGHNA and CDR2 is YNFKEQ in the germline V gene. The V end lost 0 bases, the J end lost 4 bases, and 19 bases lay between the germline ends. This CDR3 reads CASSQDRGDRMRNQPQHF. CDR3 coding DNA: TGTGCCAGCAGCCAAGACCGCGGCGATCGGATGAGAAATCAGCCCCAGCATTTT.

The chain employs TRBV9 and TRBJ1-2; the D is unclear. From germline, CDR1 is SGDLS and CDR2 YYNGEE. V was shortened by 3 bases and J by 4 bases, with 10 bases between the two germline ends. The CDR3 has 13 amino acids. The CDR3 DNA is TGTGCCAGCAGCGAAGGATCGGGCTATGGCTACACCTTC. This codes for CASSEGSGYGYTF.

Many counts were recorded for this clone. The chain carries TRBV6-4 and TRBJ1-2; a possible D gene is TRBD1 (5 bases). Deletions cut 0 bases from V and 4 bases from J, with 12 bases between. The CDR3 covers 15 residues. Germline CDR1 and CDR2: MRHNA and SNTAGT. CDR3 bases: TGTGCCAGCAGTGACTCGGCGGGACCTGGCTATGGCTACACCTTC. Protein sequence: CASSDSAGPGYGYTF.

The rearrangement links TRBV5-1 to TRBJ1-6; D possibly corresponds to TRBD1 (5 bases). The CDR3 extends over 14 amino acids. CDR1 is SGHRS, CDR2 YFSETQ, per germline. Trimming took 3 bases from V and 5 from J, leaving 9 bases between them. CDR3 protein: CASSSGTNNSPLHF. CDR3 DNA sequence: TGCGCCAGCAGCTCCGGGACTAATAATTCACCCCTCCACTTT. Full variable domain (missing parts from reference TRBV5-1 and TRBJ1-6): KAGVTQTPRYLIKTRGQQVTLSCSPISGHRSVSWYQQTPGQGLQFLFEYFSETQRNKGNFPGRFSGRQFSNSRSEMNVSTLELGDSALYLCASSSGTNNSPLHFGNGTRLTVT.

The gene calls are TRBV19 and TRBJ2-5; unclear D gene. Germline V gene sequence: CDR1 LNHDA, CDR2 SQIVND (reference sequence). Trimming left V 3 bases short and J 6 bases short, with 11 bases between. The CDR3 is made up of 13 amino acids. The CDR3 loop is CASSIPRLQTQYF. The CDR3 nucleotides read TGTGCCAGTAGTATTCCTAGATTACAGACCCAGTACTTC.

The rearrangement joins TRBV4-2 to TRBJ1-2, with TRBD1 matching 11 bases. CDR1 and CDR2 (germline): LGHNA, YNFKEQ. With 2 bases clipped from V and 1 base from J, the junction kept 6 bases outside the gene matches. This CDR3 has 17 residues. The CDR3 bases are TGTGCCAGCAGCCAAAATGGACAGGGGGCCTTTAACTATGGCTACACCTTC. As protein: CASSQNGQGAFNYGYTF.